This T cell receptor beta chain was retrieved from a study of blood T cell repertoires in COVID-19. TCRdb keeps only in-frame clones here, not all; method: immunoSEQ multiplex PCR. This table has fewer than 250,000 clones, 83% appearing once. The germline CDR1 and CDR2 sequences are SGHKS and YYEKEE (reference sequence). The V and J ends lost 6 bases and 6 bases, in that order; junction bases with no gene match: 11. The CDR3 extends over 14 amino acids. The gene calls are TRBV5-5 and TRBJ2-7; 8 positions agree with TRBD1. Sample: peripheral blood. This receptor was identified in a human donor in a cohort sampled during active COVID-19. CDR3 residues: CASNPPTGVAEQYF. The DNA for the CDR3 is TGTGCCAGCAACCCCCCGACAGGGGTGGCCGAGCAGTACTTC.